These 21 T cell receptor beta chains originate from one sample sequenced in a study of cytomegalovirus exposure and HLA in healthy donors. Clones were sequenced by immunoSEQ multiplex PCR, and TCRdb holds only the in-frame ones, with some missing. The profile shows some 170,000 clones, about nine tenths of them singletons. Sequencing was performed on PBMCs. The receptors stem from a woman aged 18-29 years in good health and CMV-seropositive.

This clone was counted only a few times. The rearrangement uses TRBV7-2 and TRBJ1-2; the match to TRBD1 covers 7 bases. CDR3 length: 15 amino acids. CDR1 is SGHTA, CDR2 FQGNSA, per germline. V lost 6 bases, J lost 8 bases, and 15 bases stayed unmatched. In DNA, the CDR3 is TGTGCCAGCAGTCTAGCCCCGACAGGGAATAGGGGCTACACCTTC. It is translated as CASSLAPTGNRGYTF.

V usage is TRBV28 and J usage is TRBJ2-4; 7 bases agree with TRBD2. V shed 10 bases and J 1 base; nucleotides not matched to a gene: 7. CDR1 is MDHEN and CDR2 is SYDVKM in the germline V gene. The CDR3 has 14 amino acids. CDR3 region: CATSGGGAKNIQYF. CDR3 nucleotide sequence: TGTGCCACCTCGGGAGGAGGGGCCAAAAACATTCAGTACTTC.

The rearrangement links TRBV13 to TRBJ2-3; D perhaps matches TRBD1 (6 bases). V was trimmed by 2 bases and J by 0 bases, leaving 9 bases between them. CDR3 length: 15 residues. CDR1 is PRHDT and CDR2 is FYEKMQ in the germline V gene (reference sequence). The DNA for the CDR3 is TGTGCCAGCAGCTTAAAGGGGGTGAGCACAGATACGCAGTATTTT. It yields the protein CASSLKGVSTDTQYF.

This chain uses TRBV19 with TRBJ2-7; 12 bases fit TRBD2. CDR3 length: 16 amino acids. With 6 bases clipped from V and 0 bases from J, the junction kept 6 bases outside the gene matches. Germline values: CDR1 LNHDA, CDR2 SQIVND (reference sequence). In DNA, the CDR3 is TGTGCCAGTAGCGAGACTAGCGGGAGCCCCTCCTACGAGCAGTACTTC. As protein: CASSETSGSPSYEQYF.

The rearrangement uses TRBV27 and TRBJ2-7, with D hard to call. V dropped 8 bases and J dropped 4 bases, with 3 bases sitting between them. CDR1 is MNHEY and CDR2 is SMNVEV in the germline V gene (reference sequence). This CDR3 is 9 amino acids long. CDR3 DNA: TGTGCCAGCCCATACGAGCAGTACTTC. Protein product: CASPYEQYF.

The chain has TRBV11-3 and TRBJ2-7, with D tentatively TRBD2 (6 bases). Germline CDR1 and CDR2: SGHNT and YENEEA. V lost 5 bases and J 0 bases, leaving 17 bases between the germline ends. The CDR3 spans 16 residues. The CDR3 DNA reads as TGTGCCAGCAGCCGGGCCCCCGGGAGTAACTCCTACGAGCAGTACTTC. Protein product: CASSRAPGSNSYEQYF.

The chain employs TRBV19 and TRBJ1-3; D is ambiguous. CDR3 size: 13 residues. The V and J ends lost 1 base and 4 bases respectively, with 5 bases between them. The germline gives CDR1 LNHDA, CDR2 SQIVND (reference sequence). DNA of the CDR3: TGTGCCAGTAGTATAGTTGAGGGAAACACCATATATTTT. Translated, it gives CASSIVEGNTIYF.

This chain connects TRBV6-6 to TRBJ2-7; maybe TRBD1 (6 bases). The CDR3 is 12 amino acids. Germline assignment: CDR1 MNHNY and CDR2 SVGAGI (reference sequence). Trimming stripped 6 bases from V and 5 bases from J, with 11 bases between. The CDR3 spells CASRPRDNEQYF. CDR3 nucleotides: TGTGCCAGCAGGCCAAGGGACAACGAGCAGTACTTC.

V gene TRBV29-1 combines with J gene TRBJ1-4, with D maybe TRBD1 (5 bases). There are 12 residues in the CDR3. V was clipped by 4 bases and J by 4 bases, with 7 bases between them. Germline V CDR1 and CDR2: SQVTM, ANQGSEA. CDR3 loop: CSVGDFNEKLFF. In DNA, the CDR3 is TGCAGCGTTGGGGACTTTAATGAAAAACTGTTTTTT.

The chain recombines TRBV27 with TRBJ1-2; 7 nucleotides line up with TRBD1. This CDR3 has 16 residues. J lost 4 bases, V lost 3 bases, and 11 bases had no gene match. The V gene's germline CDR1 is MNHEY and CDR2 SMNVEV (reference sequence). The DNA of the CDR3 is TGTGCCAGCAGTTTGACAGGGTACGGAGCGAGCTATGGCTACACCTTC. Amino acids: CASSLTGYGASYGYTF.

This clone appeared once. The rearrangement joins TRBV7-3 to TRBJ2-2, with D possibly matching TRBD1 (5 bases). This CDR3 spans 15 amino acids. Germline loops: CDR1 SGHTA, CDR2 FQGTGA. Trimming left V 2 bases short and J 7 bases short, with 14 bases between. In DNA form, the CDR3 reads TGTGCCAGCAGCTTACTCATTAGGGGAAACGGGGAGCTGTTTTTT. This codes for CASSLLIRGNGELFF.

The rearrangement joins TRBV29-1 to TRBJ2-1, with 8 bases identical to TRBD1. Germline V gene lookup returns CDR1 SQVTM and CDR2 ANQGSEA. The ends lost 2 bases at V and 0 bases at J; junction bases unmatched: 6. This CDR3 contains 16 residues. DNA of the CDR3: TGCAGCGTTGAATCCGCCGGACAGGGCTCCTACAATGAGCAGTTCTTC. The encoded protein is CSVESAGQGSYNEQFF.

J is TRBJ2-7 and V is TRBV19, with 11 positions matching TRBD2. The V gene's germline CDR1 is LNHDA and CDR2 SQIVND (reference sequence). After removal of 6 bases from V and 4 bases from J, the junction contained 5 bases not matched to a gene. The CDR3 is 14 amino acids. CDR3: CASSVTSGSYEQYF. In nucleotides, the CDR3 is TGTGCCAGTAGCGTCACTAGCGGGAGTTACGAGCAGTACTTC. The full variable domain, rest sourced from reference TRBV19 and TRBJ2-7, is DGGITQSPKYLFRKEGQNVTLSCEQNLNHDAMYWYRQDPGQGLRLIYYSQIVNDFQKGDIAEGYSVSREKKESFPLTVTSAQKNPTAFYLCASSVTSGSYEQYFGPGTRLTVT.

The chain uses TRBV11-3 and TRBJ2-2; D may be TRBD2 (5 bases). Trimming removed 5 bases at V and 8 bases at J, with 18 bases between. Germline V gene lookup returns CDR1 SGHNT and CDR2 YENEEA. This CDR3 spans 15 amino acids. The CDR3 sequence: CASSPSGEGSGELFF. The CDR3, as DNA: TGTGCCAGCAGCCCCAGTGGGGAAGGGAGTGGGGAGCTGTTTTTT.

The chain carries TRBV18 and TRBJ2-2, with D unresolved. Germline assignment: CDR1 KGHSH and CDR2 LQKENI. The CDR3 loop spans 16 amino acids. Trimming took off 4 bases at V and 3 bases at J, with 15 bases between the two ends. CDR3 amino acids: CASSRTVNSDTGELFF. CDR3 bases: TGTGCCAGCTCACGAACAGTAAACTCGGACACCGGGGAGCTGTTTTTT. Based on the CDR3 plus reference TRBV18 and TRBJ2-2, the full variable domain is NAGVMQNPRHLVRRRGQEARLRCSPMKGHSHVYWYRQLPEEGLKFMVYLQKENIIDESGMPKERFSAEFPKEGPSILRIQQVVRGDSAAYFCASSRTVNSDTGELFFGEGSRLTVL.

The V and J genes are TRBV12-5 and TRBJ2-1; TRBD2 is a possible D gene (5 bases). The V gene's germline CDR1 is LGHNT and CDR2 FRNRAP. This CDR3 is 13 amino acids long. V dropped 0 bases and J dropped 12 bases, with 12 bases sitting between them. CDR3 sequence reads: CASGLVYGSGQFF. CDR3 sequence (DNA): TGTGCTAGTGGTTTGGTTTATGGCAGCGGGCAGTTCTTC. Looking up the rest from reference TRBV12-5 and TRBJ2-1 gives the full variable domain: DARVTQTPRHKVTEMGQEVTMRCQPILGHNTVFWYRQTMMQGLELLAYFRNRAPLDDSGMPKDRFSAEMPDATLATLKIQPSEPRDSAVYFCASGLVYGSGQFFGPGTRLTVL.

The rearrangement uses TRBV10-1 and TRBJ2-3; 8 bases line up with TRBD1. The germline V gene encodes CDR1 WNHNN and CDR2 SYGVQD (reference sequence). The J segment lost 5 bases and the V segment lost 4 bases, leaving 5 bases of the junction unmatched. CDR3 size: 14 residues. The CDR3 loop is CASSGRQGKDTQYF. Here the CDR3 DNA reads TGCGCCAGCAGTGGTAGACAGGGGAAAGATACGCAGTATTTT.

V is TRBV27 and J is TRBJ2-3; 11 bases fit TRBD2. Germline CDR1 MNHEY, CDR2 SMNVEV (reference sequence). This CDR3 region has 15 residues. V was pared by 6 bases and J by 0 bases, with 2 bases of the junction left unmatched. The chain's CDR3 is CASRGLAASTDTQYF. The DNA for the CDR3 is TGTGCCAGCAGGGGACTAGCGGCTAGCACAGATACGCAGTATTTT.

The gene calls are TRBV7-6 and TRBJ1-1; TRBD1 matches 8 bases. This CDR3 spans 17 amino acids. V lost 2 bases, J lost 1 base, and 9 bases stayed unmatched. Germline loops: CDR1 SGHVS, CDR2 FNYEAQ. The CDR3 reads CASSLPRGGTGNTEAFF. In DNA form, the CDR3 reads TGTGCCAGCAGCTTACCCCGGGGAGGGACAGGGAACACTGAAGCTTTCTTT.

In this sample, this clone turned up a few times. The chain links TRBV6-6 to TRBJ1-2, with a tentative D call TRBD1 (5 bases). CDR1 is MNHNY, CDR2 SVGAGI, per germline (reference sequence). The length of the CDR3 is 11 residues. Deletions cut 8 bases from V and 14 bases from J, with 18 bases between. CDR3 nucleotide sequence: TGTGCCAGCGGCGATATGGGGGGAGGGACCTTC. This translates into CASGDMGGGTF.

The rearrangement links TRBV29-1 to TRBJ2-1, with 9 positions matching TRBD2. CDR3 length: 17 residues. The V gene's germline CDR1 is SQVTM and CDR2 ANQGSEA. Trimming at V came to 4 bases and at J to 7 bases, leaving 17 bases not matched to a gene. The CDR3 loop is CSVGGAGGSQHFNEQFF. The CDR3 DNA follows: TGCAGCGTTGGGGGAGCGGGAGGTTCCCAACATTTTAATGAGCAGTTCTTC.